This TCR beta chain was recovered during a study of T cell changes during pregnancy in multiple sclerosis. Method: immunoSEQ multiplex PCR; TCRdb's copy keeps in-frame clones and lacks some. The sample contains roughly 110,000 clones, just under 95% of which appear only once. Germline CDR1 reads ENHRY; CDR2 reads SYGVKD. The CDR3 is 14 amino acids. V was clipped by 7 bases and J by 8 bases; unmatched bases: 9. Sample: peripheral blood, taken in the third trimester of pregnancy. This sequence joins TRBV10-3 and TRBJ1-4; 8 bases are shared with TRBD1. The receptor comes from a female donor in good health, enrolled as a control in a pregnancy study. Here the CDR3 DNA reads TGTGCCATCACCGCAGACAGGGGTTCCGAAAAACTGTTTTTT. Translating gives CAITADRGSEKLFF.